The clone carrying this T cell receptor beta chain was found a few times. Its matching antigen is unknown. The sample carries other DNA sequences with the same CDR3. CDR1 is SEHNR, CDR2 FQNEAQ, per germline (reference sequence). V was cut by 2 bases and J by 5 bases, with 9 bases left in between. This CDR3 is 14 amino acids long. The source of the sample is a study of cytomegalovirus exposure and HLA in healthy donors. Overall study: The same platform was used for the 100 to 150 validation repertoires and the roughly 720 first-cohort repertoires, a later analysis reported.

Measured with immunoSEQ multiplex PCR; TCRdb has only the in-frame clones, and not every one. The sample records fewer than 200,000 clones, 85% to 90% being singletons. Broader study findings: Generally TCR sequences proved uncommon, though certain public TCRs appeared in numerous donors. There were approximately 150 TCR beta chains listed as cytomegalovirus-associated. The authors confirmed in vitro that three CMV-associated chains were specific for CMV antigens.

This TCR derives from a woman in her 30s in good health and CMV-seronegative. This rearrangement joins TRBV7-9 to TRBJ1-4; perhaps TRBD1 as D (5 bases). Sequenced input: PBMCs. CDR3 loop: CASSLRQGNEKLFF. The CDR3 bases are TGTGCCAGCAGCTTACGGCAGGGAAATGAAAAACTGTTTTTT.